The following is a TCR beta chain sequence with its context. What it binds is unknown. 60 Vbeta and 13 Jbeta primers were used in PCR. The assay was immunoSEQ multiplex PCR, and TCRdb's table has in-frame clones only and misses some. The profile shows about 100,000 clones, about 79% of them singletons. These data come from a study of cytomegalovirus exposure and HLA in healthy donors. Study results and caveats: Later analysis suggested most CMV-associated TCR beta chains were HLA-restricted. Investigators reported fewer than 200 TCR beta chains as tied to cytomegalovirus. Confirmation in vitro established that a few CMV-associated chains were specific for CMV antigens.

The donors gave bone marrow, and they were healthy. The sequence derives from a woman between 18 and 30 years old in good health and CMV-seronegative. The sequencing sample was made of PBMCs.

The CDR3 DNA follows: TGTGCCAGCAGCATAGGGACAGGACCTAGCTCACCCCTCCACTTT. Its protein product is CASSIGTGPSSPLHF. The V call is TRBV5-6, the J call TRBJ1-6; 8 nucleotides align to TRBD1. The CDR3 loop spans 15 amino acids. The V gene end was trimmed by 4 bases and the J gene end by 10 bases; junction bases not matched to a gene: 10. Germline V gives CDR1 SGHDT, CDR2 YYEEEE.